This T cell receptor beta chain stems from a study of CD8 T cells in Susac syndrome. Random hexamers were used to reverse transcribe about 0.5 to 1 ug of RNA. Each CDR3 protein gets one entry after TCRdb re-called the immunoSEQ multiplex PCR reads with MiXCR. The sample records 150,000 to 200,000 distinct CDR3 sequences, around 95% being singletons. TCR beta from blood CD8+ and CD4+ T cells was sequenced. Sequencing input: CD8+ T cells from PBMCs. The source is a human donor with Susac syndrome.

CDR3 loop: CAWDTQYF. The CDR3 coding sequence is TGTGCCTGGGATACGCAGTATTTT. This rearrangement joins TRBV5-4 to TRBJ2-3; no firm D call. The germline CDR1 and CDR2 sequences are SGHNT and YYREEE (reference sequence). V lost 10 bases and J 6 bases, leaving 3 bases between the germline ends. This CDR3 comprises 8 residues.